Listed below are T cell receptor beta chains from one sample, sequenced in a study of shared clonotypes between healthy human individuals. TCRdb's copy holds only in-frame clones and misses some; the assay was immunoSEQ multiplex PCR. The repertoire holds roughly 2.4 million clones, with 90% to 96% as singletons. What was sequenced was naive CD4+ T cells sorted from blood. The source of these receptors is a man aged 18 to 35 in good health. CDR3s include the opening cysteine and the closing phenylalanine or tryptophan. Only some rows state a clone size, as once, few, many or a class for expanded clones.

J gene: TRBJ2-7; clone size: -; V gene: TRBV5-1; CDR3 length: 12; CDR3 protein: CASSSQQGEQYF
J gene: TRBJ1-3; clone size: once; V gene: TRBV5-6; CDR3 length: 18; CDR3 protein: CASSTTVVIGDSGNTIYF
J gene: TRBJ2-1; clone size: -; V gene: TRBV5-4; CDR3 length: 17; CDR3 protein: CASRKTGDPSDYNEQFF
J gene: TRBJ2-1; clone size: -; V gene: TRBV6-1; CDR3 length: 14; CDR3 protein: CASISQGLGNEQFF
J gene: TRBJ2-7; clone size: once; V gene: TRBV23-1; CDR3 length: 12; CDR3 protein: CAAEGRTYEQYF
J gene: TRBJ2-3; clone size: -; V gene: TRBV5-5; CDR3 length: 16; CDR3 protein: CASSRLPFQYTDTQYF
J gene: TRBJ1-1; clone size: -; V gene: TRBV5-4; CDR3 length: 14; CDR3 protein: CASSWDRFNTEAFF
J gene: TRBJ2-1; clone size: -; V gene: TRBV19; CDR3 length: 14; CDR3 protein: CASSISGPDNEQFF
J gene: TRBJ1-2; clone size: -; V gene: TRBV10-3; CDR3 length: 13; CDR3 protein: CAIRGGQIYGYTF
J gene: TRBJ1-5; clone size: -; V gene: TRBV6-5; CDR3 length: 14; CDR3 protein: CASRRTGQSQPQHF
J gene: TRBJ2-7; clone size: -; V gene: TRBV6-1; CDR3 length: 14; CDR3 protein: CASSEGGPSYEQYF
J gene: TRBJ2-6; clone size: -; V gene: TRBV27; CDR3 length: 16; CDR3 protein: CASSLTRDSGANVLTF
J gene: TRBJ2-7; clone size: -; V gene: TRBV7-2; CDR3 length: 13; CDR3 protein: CASSLAHYYEQYF